This TCR beta chain was sequenced for a study of CD8+ T cells in alopecia areata. Study-wide points: Lesional tissue from the scalp (especially in alopecia totalis/universalis) showed higher clonality than normal scalp.

Regarding this clone: Its matching antigen is unknown.

The V gene lost 0 bases and the J gene lost 1 base, with 4 bases spanning the gap. The germline V gene encodes CDR1 SGHVS and CDR2 FQNEAQ. This CDR3 is 13 amino acids long. It was cDNA, reverse transcribed from extracted RNA, that served as the sequencing template. Clones were read by immunoSEQ multiplex PCR, and TCRdb kept only the in-frame ones, dropping some. Among a few hundred thousand clones listed, approximately 53% were seen once. The specimen was CD8+ T cells sorted from blood. The TCR comes from a human donor in good health. The chain is built from TRBV7-8 and TRBJ2-7; D is uncertain. The CDR3 loop reads CASSLALSYEQYF. In nucleotides, the CDR3 is TGTGCCAGCAGCTTAGCGCTATCCTACGAGCAGTACTTC.